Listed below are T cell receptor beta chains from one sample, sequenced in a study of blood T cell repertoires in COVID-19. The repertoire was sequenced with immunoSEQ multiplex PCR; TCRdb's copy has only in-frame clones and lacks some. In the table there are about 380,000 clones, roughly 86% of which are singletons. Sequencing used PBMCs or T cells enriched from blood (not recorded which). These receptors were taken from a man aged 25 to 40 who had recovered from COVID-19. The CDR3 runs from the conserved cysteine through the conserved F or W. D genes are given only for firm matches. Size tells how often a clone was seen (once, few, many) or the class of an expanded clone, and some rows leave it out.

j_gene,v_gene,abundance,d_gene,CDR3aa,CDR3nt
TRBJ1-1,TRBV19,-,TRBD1,CASSIGTGVNTEAFF,TGTGCCAGTAGTATAGGGACAGGGGTGAACACTGAAGCTTTCTTT
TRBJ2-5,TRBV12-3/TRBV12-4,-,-,CASKLASQETQYF,TGTGCCAGCAAACTAGCTAGCCAAGAGACCCAGTACTTC
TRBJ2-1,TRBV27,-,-,CATLRKSEQFF,TGTGCCACCCTGAGGAAAAGTGAGCAGTTCTTC
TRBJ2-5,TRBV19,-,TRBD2,CASASGEVETQYF,TGTGCCTCGGCTAGCGGGGAGGTAGAGACCCAGTACTTC
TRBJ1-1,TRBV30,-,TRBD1,CAWRGQGAEAFF,TGTGCCTGGAGAGGACAGGGGGCTGAAGCTTTCTTT
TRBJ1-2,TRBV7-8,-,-,CASSPGPGEGYTF,TGTGCCAGCAGCCCCGGACCAGGGGAAGGCTACACCTTC
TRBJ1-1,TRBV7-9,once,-,CASSAQGPEAFF,TGTGCCAGCAGCGCTCAGGGGCCTGAAGCTTTCTTT
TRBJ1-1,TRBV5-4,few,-,CASKIDRWESEAFF,TGTGCCAGCAAGATAGACAGGTGGGAATCTGAAGCTTTCTTT
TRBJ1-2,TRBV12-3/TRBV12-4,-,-,CASSTQEVYGYTF,TGTGCCAGCAGTACACAAGAAGTCTATGGCTACACCTTC
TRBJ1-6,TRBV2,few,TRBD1,CASSDSTGGYNSPLHF,TGTGCCAGCAGTGATTCCACAGGGGGGTATAATTCACCCCTCCACTTT
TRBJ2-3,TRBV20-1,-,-,CSAGITDTQYF,TGCAGTGCCGGGATCACAGATACGCAGTATTTT
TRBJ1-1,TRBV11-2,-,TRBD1,CASSSGDRMNTEAFF,TGTGCCAGCAGCTCCGGGGACAGGATGAACACTGAAGCTTTCTTT
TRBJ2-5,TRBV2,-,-,CASSDPYISLETQYF,TGTGCCAGCAGTGATCCGTATATTAGCCTCGAGACCCAGTACTTC
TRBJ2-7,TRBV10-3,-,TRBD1,CAIRRDRVGYEQYF,TGTGCCATCAGAAGGGACAGGGTAGGGTACGAGCAGTACTTC
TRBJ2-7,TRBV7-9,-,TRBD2,CASSPGLAGASSYEQYF,TGTGCCAGCAGCCCAGGACTAGCGGGCGCTAGCTCCTACGAGCAGTACTTC
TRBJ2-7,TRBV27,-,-,CASSTLRGLPYEQYF,TGTGCCAGCAGTACCCTTCGGGGACTCCCCTACGAGCAGTACTTC
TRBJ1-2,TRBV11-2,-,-,CASSLVQGNYGYTF,TGTGCCAGCAGCTTAGTTCAGGGGAACTATGGCTACACCTTC
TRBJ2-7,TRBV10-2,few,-,CASSTAAYEQYF,TGCGCCAGCAGTACGGCGGCCTACGAGCAGTACTTC
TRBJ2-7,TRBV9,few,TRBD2,CASSPEAGEVYEQYF,TGTGCCAGCAGCCCCGAGGCGGGGGAAGTCTACGAGCAGTACTTC
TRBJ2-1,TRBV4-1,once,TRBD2,CASSQGAAGGSYNEQFF,TGCGCCAGCAGCCAAGGAGCCGCGGGGGGTTCTTACAATGAGCAGTTCTTC
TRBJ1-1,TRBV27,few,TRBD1,CASSPPTGQGGAEAFF,TGTGCCAGCAGTCCACCCACGGGACAGGGCGGCGCTGAAGCTTTCTTT
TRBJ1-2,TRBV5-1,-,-,CASSPGGSNYGYTF,TGCGCCAGCAGCCCGGGGGGTTCAAACTATGGCTACACCTTC
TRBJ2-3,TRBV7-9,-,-,CASTPSDTQYF,TGTGCCAGCACGCCCTCAGATACGCAGTATTTT
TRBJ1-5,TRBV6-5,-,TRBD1,CASSYGTGSNQPQHF,TGTGCCAGCAGCTACGGGACAGGGTCTAATCAGCCCCAGCATTTT
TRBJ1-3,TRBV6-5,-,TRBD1,CASSYSGQGSANTIYF,TGTGCCAGCAGTTACTCGGGACAGGGATCAGCAAACACCATATATTTT
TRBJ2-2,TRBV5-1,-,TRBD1,CASSLAEVQGQGSTGELFF,TGCGCCAGCAGCTTGGCCGAAGTACAGGGACAGGGGAGCACCGGGGAGCTGTTTTTT
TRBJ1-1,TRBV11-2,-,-,CASSLDRNTEAFF,TGTGCCAGCAGCTTAGACAGGAACACTGAAGCTTTCTTT
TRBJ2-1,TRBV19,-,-,CASTSVRQRYNEQFF,TGTGCCAGTACCTCAGTCCGACAGAGATACAATGAGCAGTTCTTC
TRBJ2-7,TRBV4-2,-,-,CASSQEERLHYEQYF,TGTGCCAGCAGCCAAGAGGAGCGACTCCACTACGAGCAGTACTTC
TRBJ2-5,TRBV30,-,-,CAWSISEETQYF,TGTGCCTGGAGTATCTCGGAAGAGACCCAGTACTTC
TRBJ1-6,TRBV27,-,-,CASGQYNSPLHF,TGTGCCAGTGGACAGTATAATTCACCCCTCCACTTT
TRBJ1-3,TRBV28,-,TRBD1,CASRRRGQGGGNTIYF,TGTGCCAGCAGGCGAAGGGGACAGGGTGGCGGAAACACCATATATTTT
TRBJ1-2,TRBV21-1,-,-,CASSPIVGRRNYGYTF,TGTGCCAGCAGCCCCATTGTCGGCAGGAGGAACTATGGCTACACCTTC
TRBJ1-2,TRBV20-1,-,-,CSQREGYTF,TGCAGCCAAAGGGAGGGCTACACCTTC
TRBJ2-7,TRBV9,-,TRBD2,CASSESGGAYEQYF,TGTGCCAGCAGCGAGAGCGGGGGTGCCTACGAGCAGTACTTC
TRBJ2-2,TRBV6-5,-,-,CASSGGTMNTGELFF,TGTGCCAGCAGCGGAGGGACCATGAACACCGGGGAGCTGTTTTTT
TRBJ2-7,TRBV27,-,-,CASSFGVNYEQYF,TGTGCCAGCAGTTTCGGAGTTAACTACGAGCAGTACTTC
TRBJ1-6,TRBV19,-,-,CASSIVGGDNSPLHF,TGTGCCAGTAGTATAGTCGGGGGGGATAATTCACCCCTCCACTTT
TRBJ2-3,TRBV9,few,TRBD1,CASSPNRDRSTDTQYF,TGTGCCAGCAGCCCCAACCGGGACAGAAGCACAGATACGCAGTATTTT
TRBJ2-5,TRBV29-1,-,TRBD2,CSVHSGGGQETQYF,TGCAGCGTTCATAGCGGGGGTGGTCAAGAGACCCAGTACTTC
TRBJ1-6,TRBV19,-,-,CASSPRVPNSPLHF,TGTGCCAGTAGTCCTCGGGTCCCGAATTCACCCCTCCACTTT
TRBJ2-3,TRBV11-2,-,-,CASTPGTDTQYF,TGTGCCAGCACCCCCGGGACAGATACGCAGTATTTT
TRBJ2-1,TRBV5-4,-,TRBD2,CASRNPSGGTYNEQFF,TGTGCCAGCAGAAACCCCAGCGGGGGGACCTACAATGAGCAGTTCTTC